Listed below are T cell receptor beta chains from one sample, sequenced in a study of PD-L1 blockade in urothelial cancer. Produced via immunoSEQ multiplex PCR; TCRdb's table is partial and in-frame only. This sample carries approximately 71,000 clones, less than 90% of them seen once, and the ten largest clones take around 3.5%. The sequencing here drew on PBMCs, taken around atezolizumab (anti-PD-L1) treatment. All receptors come from a man between 60 and 70 years old with urothelial cancer. Each CDR3 is given with its conserved first and last residue. Each record gives: J gene, clone size, D gene, V gene, CDR3 protein, CDR3 DNA. The D gene is left open where the match is weak. Clone size, where shown, is once, few, many, or a class for clones that have expanded.

J: TRBJ2-1; size: .; D: TRBD2; V: TRBV4-3; CDR3: CASSQDSTLAGGGEQFF; DNA: TGCGCCAGCAGCCAAGATAGCACGCTAGCGGGAGGGGGTGAGCAGTTCTTC
J: TRBJ1-5; size: .; D: .; V: TRBV28; CDR3: CASSLGRADPSQPQHF; DNA: TGTGCCAGCAGTTTAGGGAGGGCAGACCCTTCTCAGCCCCAGCATTTT
J: TRBJ1-1; size: .; D: .; V: TRBV5-6; CDR3: CASSLYATGGDRTEAFF; DNA: TGTGCCAGCAGCTTGTACGCCACGGGGGGGGATCGGACTGAAGCTTTCTTT
J: TRBJ2-6; size: few; D: .; V: TRBV10-3; CDR3: CASSWGAGAGANVLTF; DNA: TGTGCCAGCTCCTGGGGGGCGGGAGCTGGGGCCAACGTCCTGACTTTC
J: TRBJ2-1; size: .; D: .; V: TRBV5-1; CDR3: CASSPGLSREQFF; DNA: TGCGCCAGCAGCCCGGGACTCTCAAGGGAGCAGTTCTTC
J: TRBJ2-7; size: .; D: TRBD2; V: TRBV10-3; CDR3: CATRTSASYEQYF; DNA: TGTGCCACAAGGACTAGCGCGTCCTACGAGCAGTACTTC
J: TRBJ2-5; size: .; D: TRBD1; V: TRBV29-1; CDR3: CSVDWDSQETQYF; DNA: TGCAGCGTTGATTGGGACAGCCAAGAGACCCAGTACTTC
J: TRBJ1-4; size: .; D: .; V: TRBV18; CDR3: CASSPPSATNEKLFF; DNA: TGTGCCAGCTCACCACCTAGCGCAACTAATGAAAAACTGTTTTTT
J: TRBJ2-1; size: .; D: TRBD2; V: TRBV9; CDR3: CASSGRPGTSGSLTYNEQFF; DNA: TGTGCCAGCAGCGGGCGCCCCGGGACTAGCGGGAGTCTGACCTACAATGAGCAGTTCTTC
J: TRBJ1-6; size: .; D: .; V: TRBV6-5; CDR3: CASRGYAYNSPLHF; DNA: TGTGCCAGCAGGGGCTACGCCTATAATTCACCCCTCCACTTT
J: TRBJ2-1; size: .; D: .; V: TRBV7-2; CDR3: CASSLDGAGAKFF; DNA: TGTGCCAGCAGCCTAGACGGGGCAGGGGCTAAGTTCTTC
J: TRBJ1-2; size: .; D: .; V: TRBV29-1; CDR3: CSVGAGDYSQANYGYTF; DNA: TGCAGCGTTGGGGCGGGTGACTACTCACAAGCTAACTATGGCTACACCTTC
J: TRBJ2-3; size: .; D: TRBD2; V: TRBV5-1; CDR3: CASSRLGGTDTQYF; DNA: TGCGCCAGCAGCAGGCTGGGAGGGACAGATACGCAGTATTTT
J: TRBJ1-2; size: .; D: .; V: TRBV30; CDR3: CAWSVEVHTF; DNA: TGTGCCTGGAGTGTGGAGGTTCACACCTTC
J: TRBJ1-3; size: .; D: .; V: TRBV9; CDR3: CASSRTTGSRTIYF; DNA: TGTGCCAGCAGCCGAACGACAGGAAGTAGAACCATATATTTT
J: TRBJ1-3; size: .; D: TRBD1; V: TRBV5-6; CDR3: CASSFAGTGVNTIYF; DNA: TGTGCCAGCAGCTTCGCCGGGACAGGGGTGAACACCATATATTTT
J: TRBJ1-1; size: .; D: TRBD1; V: TRBV10-1; CDR3: CASSHRQGSMNTEAFF; DNA: TGCGCCAGCAGCCATAGACAGGGTTCAATGAACACTGAAGCTTTCTTT
J: TRBJ1-5; size: .; D: TRBD1; V: TRBV2; CDR3: CASSEEGQGRQPQHF; DNA: TGTGCCAGCAGTGAAGAGGGACAGGGACGGCAGCCCCAGCATTTT
J: TRBJ2-5; size: few; D: .; V: TRBV5-1; CDR3: CASSPARGLETQYF; DNA: TGCGCCAGCAGCCCTGCAAGGGGTTTAGAGACCCAGTACTTC
J: TRBJ2-5; size: .; D: .; V: TRBV18; CDR3: CASSPPPRGGFRETQYF; DNA: TGTGCCAGCTCACCACCCCCAAGGGGGGGGTTTCGGGAGACCCAGTACTTC
J: TRBJ2-3; size: .; D: .; V: TRBV19; CDR3: CASRVPGTRGSTQYF; DNA: TGTGCCAGTAGGGTCCCCGGGACTCGGGGCTCGACGCAGTATTTT
J: TRBJ2-3; size: .; D: .; V: TRBV9; CDR3: CASSANLGLGDTQYF; DNA: TGTGCCAGCAGTGCCAACCTGGGCCTTGGGGATACGCAGTATTTT
J: TRBJ2-7; size: .; D: TRBD1; V: TRBV4-3; CDR3: CASSPRGQGIYEQYF; DNA: TGCGCCAGCAGCCCCCGGGGACAGGGGATATACGAGCAGTACTTC
J: TRBJ2-7; size: few; D: TRBD1; V: TRBV19; CDR3: CASRKTGGSYEQYF; DNA: TGTGCCAGTAGGAAGACAGGGGGCTCTTACGAGCAGTACTTC
J: TRBJ2-1; size: .; D: TRBD2; V: TRBV5-1; CDR3: CASSLAPTSGNYNEQFF; DNA: TGCGCCAGCAGCTTGGCCCCGACTAGCGGGAATTACAATGAGCAGTTCTTC
J: TRBJ2-1; size: .; D: TRBD1; V: TRBV5-4; CDR3: CASSLGTESYNEQFF; DNA: TGTGCCAGCAGTTTGGGGACAGAATCCTACAATGAGCAGTTCTTC
J: TRBJ1-5; size: once; D: .; V: TRBV28; CDR3: CASSRAAFRGRSNQPQHF; DNA: TGTGCCAGCAGTCGAGCGGCCTTTCGGGGTAGGAGCAATCAGCCCCAGCATTTT
J: TRBJ1-1; size: .; D: .; V: TRBV7-8; CDR3: CASSSPGQPKAFF; DNA: TGTGCCAGCAGCTCGCCAGGACAGCCGAAAGCTTTCTTT
J: TRBJ1-3; size: .; D: .; V: TRBV10-3; CDR3: CATSLSPGTIYF; DNA: TGTGCCACGAGTCTTTCGCCCGGGACAATATATTTT
J: TRBJ2-6; size: .; D: TRBD1; V: TRBV29-1; CDR3: CSVLDRGAGANVLTF; DNA: TGCAGCGTACTGGACAGGGGGGCTGGGGCCAACGTCCTGACTTTC
J: TRBJ2-3; size: .; D: .; V: TRBV6-4; CDR3: CASSERSEADTQYF; DNA: TGTGCCAGCAGTGAAAGGTCTGAGGCAGATACGCAGTATTTT
J: TRBJ2-4; size: once; D: TRBD2; V: TRBV2; CDR3: CASRGTGGARNIQYF; DNA: TGTGCCAGCAGGGGCACGGGGGGTGCTCGGAACATTCAGTACTTC
J: TRBJ2-5; size: .; D: TRBD2; V: TRBV10-1; CDR3: CASSPGGPKETQYF; DNA: TGCGCCAGCAGTCCGGGAGGGCCAAAAGAGACCCAGTACTTC
J: TRBJ2-1; size: .; D: TRBD2; V: TRBV7-2; CDR3: CASSPGLASDEQFF; DNA: TGTGCCAGCAGTCCGGGACTAGCAAGCGACGAGCAGTTCTTC
J: TRBJ2-4; size: .; D: TRBD1; V: TRBV19; CDR3: CASSLPGTGSPKNIQYF; DNA: TGTGCCAGTAGCCTGCCCGGGACAGGGTCCCCCAAAAACATTCAGTACTTC
J: TRBJ1-3; size: .; D: TRBD1; V: TRBV7-9; CDR3: CASSRQGASGNTIYF; DNA: TGTGCCAGCAGCCGACAGGGGGCTTCTGGAAACACCATATATTTT
J: TRBJ1-2; size: .; D: TRBD1; V: TRBV7-9; CDR3: CASSLGGQGDGYTF; DNA: TGTGCCAGCAGCTTAGGCGGACAGGGGGATGGCTACACCTTC
J: TRBJ2-3; size: .; D: .; V: TRBV5-1; CDR3: CASSLGGSGSTDTQYF; DNA: TGCGCCAGCAGCTTGGGTGGAAGCGGGAGCACAGATACGCAGTATTTT